The 30 T cell receptor beta chains reported below all come from one sample, sequenced in a study of CD8+ T cells in alopecia areata (dated by TCRdb to the late 2010s). Library prep was done by the immunoSEQ multiplex PCR assay. To provide template for TCR sequencing, every sample had RNA extracted and reverse transcribed into cDNA. In its TCRdb copy, this immuneACCESS table keeps in-frame sequences only and misses some clones. Where compared with another copy, unresolved V genes explain less than half of these, and the others have no known cause. The sample table shows 35,000 to 50,000 clones, and 92% are seen once. The ten largest clonotypes hold over 15% of the sample. Sample time point, as interpreted from the label and publication: around 26 weeks on oral tofacitinib. Taken with the paper, the label for treatment or condition translates to: oral pan-JAK inhibitor, 5-10 mg twice daily. The sample here was CD8+ T cells sorted from blood, taken at week 24, from a patient treated with tofacitinib. The receptors come from a human donor with alopecia areata.

The rearrangement joins TRBV7-2 to TRBJ2-5; D possibly uses TRBD1 or TRBD2 (5 bases each). The J call is in doubt because the DNA end fits TRBJ2-7 better. CDR1 and CDR2 from the germline V gene are SGHTA and FQGNSA. The CDR3 totals 14 residues. The CDR3 bases are TGTGCCAGCAGCTTAGACGGGGCGACCTACGAGCAGTACTTC. Protein product: CASSLDGATYEQYF.

The chain is built from TRBV19 and TRBJ2-7; no definite D call. V lost 2 bases and J 2 bases, leaving 7 bases between the germline ends. The CDR3 loop spans 13 amino acids. CDR1 is LNHDA, CDR2 SQIVND, per germline (reference sequence). This CDR3 reads CASSITRTYEQYF. CDR3 sequence (DNA): TGTGCCAGTAGTATAACCAGAACCTACGAGCAGTACTTC.

The V and J genes are TRBV29-1 and TRBJ2-7; 9 bases agree with TRBD2. From germline, CDR1 is SQVTM and CDR2 ANQGSEA. The CDR3 covers 14 residues. The ends lost 3 bases at V and 1 base at J; junction bases unmatched: 4. In DNA, the CDR3 is TGCAGCGTTGATTCTAGCGGGGAGTCCTACGAGCAGTACTTC. Translation: CSVDSSGESYEQYF.

The chain combines TRBV7-9 with TRBJ1-1; 10 bases are a match to TRBD1. V trimming: 2 bases; J trimming: 4 bases; junction bases outside the gene matches: 1. In germline, CDR1 is SEHNR, CDR2 FQNEAQ (reference sequence). The CDR3 consists of 14 residues. As DNA, the CDR3 is TGTGCCAGCAGCTTATGGGACAGGGGCACTGAAGCTTTCTTT. Protein product: CASSLWDRGTEAFF.

The chain has TRBV5-5 and TRBJ2-5, with 7 positions matching TRBD1. V shed 6 bases and J 1 base; nucleotides not matched to a gene: 6. The CDR3 sequence is 14 residues long. Germline lookup yields CDR1 SGHKS and CDR2 YYEKEE (reference sequence). CDR3 sequence reads: CASNLRDSQETQYF. The CDR3, as DNA: TGTGCCAGCAACCTCCGGGACAGCCAAGAGACCCAGTACTTC.

This clone has only one observation. The gene calls are TRBV18 and TRBJ2-1; possibly TRBD1 or TRBD2 for D (5 bases each). The germline gives CDR1 KGHSH, CDR2 LQKENI. The CDR3 consists of 15 residues. Trimming shortened V by 5 bases and J by 1 base, and 12 bases separated the two germline ends. The CDR3 coding sequence is TGTGCCAGCTCAGCCGGGACCCAGTCCTACAATGAGCAGTTCTTC. It yields the protein CASSAGTQSYNEQFF. The whole variable domain, remainder taken from reference TRBV18 and TRBJ2-1, is NAGVMQNPRHLVRRRGQEARLRCSPMKGHSHVYWYRQLPEEGLKFMVYLQKENIIDESGMPKERFSAEFPKEGPSILRIQQVVRGDSAAYFCASSAGTQSYNEQFFGPGTRLTVL.

This chain connects TRBV5-6 to TRBJ2-7; TRBD1 aligns across 9 bases. Germline CDR1 and CDR2: SGHDT and YYEEEE. CDR3 size: 16 residues. V dropped 0 bases and J dropped 0; count of bases not matched to a gene: 4. Here the CDR3 reads CASSLGRDRVSYEQYF. CDR3 nucleotide sequence: TGTGCCAGCAGCTTGGGTCGGGACAGGGTCTCCTACGAGCAGTACTTC.

This clone was counted a single time. This sequence joins TRBV29-1 and TRBJ2-5; weak D call: TRBD1 (5 bases). CDR1 and CDR2 from the germline V gene are SQVTM and ANQGSEA. This CDR3 has 14 residues. Between the trimmed V and J ends, which lost 6 bases and 4 bases, there was a span of 18 bases. CDR3 bases: TGCAGCGTCGGAATGGTAGGGGCAGGAGAGACCCAGTACTTC. It specifies CSVGMVGAGETQYF.

The V call is TRBV4-3, the J call TRBJ2-3; D possibly corresponds to TRBD2 (6 bases). V lost 0 bases and J 0 bases, leaving 13 bases between the germline ends. Germline V gene data show CDR1 as LGHNA and CDR2 as YSLEER. The CDR3 is 17 amino acids. CDR3 sequence (DNA): TGCGCCAGCAGCCAAGAGCAGGCTAGCGCTAGCACAGATACGCAGTATTTT. Its translation is CASSQEQASASTDTQYF.

J is TRBJ2-1 and V is TRBV6-7; 8 bases map to TRBD1. Being an ORF, TRBV6-7 has a function that is uncertain. With V trimmed by 7 bases and J by 6 bases, 11 bases remained unmatched. This CDR3 spans 15 amino acids. CDR3 amino acids: CASIESRDRPNEQFF. For the CDR3, the DNA is TGTGCCAGCATCGAGTCCCGGGACAGGCCCAATGAGCAGTTCTTC.

This clone came up once. CDR3 loop: CASSLEVVNTYEQYF. CDR3 coding DNA: TGTGCCAGCAGCTTAGAAGTGGTGAACACCTACGAGCAGTACTTC. The chain is built from TRBV11-2 and TRBJ2-7; the D is unclear. The CDR3 runs 15 residues. V was cut by 0 bases and J by 2 bases, with 11 bases left in between. Germline V gene data show CDR1 as SGHAT and CDR2 as FQNNGV.

The V call is TRBV7-2, the J call TRBJ2-7; the D is unclear. The V gene's germline CDR1 is SGHTA and CDR2 FQGNSA. Trimming removed 0 bases from V and 4 bases from J, with 16 bases in between. The CDR3 consists of 16 residues. As DNA, the CDR3 is TGTGCCAGCAGCTTAGCGTCACTACCCGTTGGTTACGAGCAGTACTTC. Translation: CASSLASLPVGYEQYF. Full variable domain (rest looked up from reference TRBV7-2 and TRBJ2-7): GAGVSQSPSNKVTEKGKDVELRCDPISGHTALYWYRQSLGQGLEFLIYFQGNSAPDKSGLPSDRFSAERTGGSVSTLTIQRTQQEDSAVYLCASSLASLPVGYEQYFGPGTRLTVT.

The chain combines TRBV2 with TRBJ2-5; D gene uncertain. The CDR3 is made up of 16 amino acids. Germline V gene data show CDR1 as SNHLY and CDR2 as FYNNEI. Trimming removed 2 bases at V and 1 base at J, with 14 bases between. In DNA form, the CDR3 reads TGTGCCAGCAGTGAATTGCCAGAGATCCTCCAAGAGACCCAGTACTTC. Translation: CASSELPEILQETQYF. The full variable domain, completed using reference TRBV2 and TRBJ2-5, is EPEVTQTPSHQVTQMGQEVILRCVPISNHLYFYWYRQILGQKVEFLVSFYNNEISEKSEIFDDQFSVERPDGSNFTLKIRSTKLEDSAMYFCASSELPEILQETQYFGPGTRLLVL.

V gene TRBV27 combines with J gene TRBJ2-2; D is perhaps TRBD2 (6 bases). Deletions cut 4 bases from V and 3 bases from J, with 12 bases between. The CDR3 totals 15 residues. Germline assignment: CDR1 MNHEY and CDR2 SMNVEV (reference sequence). CDR3 protein: CASSSRAGYTGELFF. Here the CDR3 DNA reads TGTGCCAGCAGTTCAAGGGCGGGGTACACCGGGGAGCTGTTTTTT.

This clone has only one observation. V usage is TRBV7-9 and J usage is TRBJ2-3; D possibly matches TRBD1 or TRBD2 (5 bases each). CDR1 and CDR2 (germline): SEHNR, FQNEAQ (reference sequence). The CDR3 has 16 residues. The V end was cut by 2 bases, the J end by 1 base, with 13 bases between. CDR3 nucleotides: TGTGCCAGCAGCTTACCTAACGGGGCCGGCACAGATACGCAGTATTTT. This encodes CASSLPNGAGTDTQYF. The full variable domain, with the rest looked up from reference TRBV7-9 and TRBJ2-3, is DTGVSQNPRHKITKRGQNVTFRCDPISEHNRLYWYRQTLGQGPEFLTYFQNEAQLEKSRLLSDRFSAERPKGSFSTLEIQRTEQGDSAMYLCASSLPNGAGTDTQYFGPGTRLTVL.

This chain links TRBV28 with TRBJ2-7; TRBD1 is a possible D gene (5 bases). The CDR3 totals 14 residues. The V end lost 2 bases, the J end lost 5 bases, and 13 bases lay between the germline ends. Germline CDR1 reads MDHEN; CDR2 reads SYDVKM. CDR3 coding DNA: TGTGCCAGCAGTTTACCCGCACAGGAGAACGAGCAGTACTTC. This encodes CASSLPAQENEQYF.

In this sample, this clone turned up a few times. Other DNA sequences in the same sample also yield this CDR3. This chain uses TRBV5-6 with TRBJ2-1; D is unclear. CDR3 length: 11 amino acids. CDR1 is SGHDT, CDR2 YYEEEE, per germline. Trimming removed 2 bases from V and 4 bases from J, with 1 base in between. The CDR3 sequence is CASSFYNEQFF. The CDR3 DNA reads as TGTGCCAGCAGCTTTTACAATGAGCAGTTCTTC.

The rearrangement uses TRBV4-1 and TRBJ2-7, with D possibly being TRBD2 (6 bases). V gave up 0 bases and J gave up 3 bases, with 15 bases separating them. Germline CDR1 reads MGHRA; CDR2 reads YSYEKL. The CDR3 totals 16 residues. CDR3 in DNA: TGCGCCAGCAGCCAAGAACCGGGGGTGAAATACTACGAGCAGTACTTC. It codes for CASSQEPGVKYYEQYF.

This clone has only one observation. In nucleotides, the CDR3 is TGTGCCAGCAGCTCGCGGACAGGGCCCTACAATGAGCAGTTCTTC. This translates into CASSSRTGPYNEQFF. The chain couples TRBV7-9 to TRBJ2-1; TRBD1 matches at 8 bases. From germline, CDR1 is SEHNR and CDR2 FQNEAQ (reference sequence). V lost 4 bases and J lost 2; bases outside the gene matches: 4. The CDR3 contains 15 residues. The whole variable domain, remainder taken from reference TRBV7-9 and TRBJ2-1, is DTGVSQNPRHKITKRGQNVTFRCDPISEHNRLYWYRQTLGQGPEFLTYFQNEAQLEKSRLLSDRFSAERPKGSFSTLEIQRTEQGDSAMYLCASSSRTGPYNEQFFGPGTRLTVL.

The V gene is TRBV7-6, the J gene TRBJ2-1, with 12 bases identical to TRBD2. Germline CDR1 SGHVS, CDR2 FNYEAQ. With V trimmed by 0 bases and J by 4 bases, 7 bases remained unmatched. The CDR3 covers 18 residues. CDR3 loop: CASSLALAGGPLYNEQFF. The CDR3 DNA reads as TGTGCCAGCAGCTTAGCACTAGCGGGGGGCCCATTATACAATGAGCAGTTCTTC.

The genes are TRBV4-1 and TRBJ2-5; TRBD2 agrees at 7 bases. The end of the DNA fits TRBJ2-7 better, so the J call may be wrong. The CDR3 is 15 residues long. The germline gives CDR1 MGHRA, CDR2 YSYEKL. CDR3: CASSQVLAATYEQYF. In nucleotides, the CDR3 is TGCGCCAGCAGCCAAGTCCTAGCGGCAACCTACGAGCAGTACTTC.

The rearrangement links TRBV15 to TRBJ2-3, with 10 bases fitting TRBD2. The germline V gene has CDR1 LNHNV and CDR2 YYDKDF (reference sequence). This CDR3 contains 15 residues. V lost 7 bases and J lost 6; bases outside the gene matches: 10. CDR3 residues: CATTSGLASVDTQYF. The CDR3 region has the DNA TGTGCCACCACCTCGGGACTAGCGTCCGTCGATACGCAGTATTTT.

This chain connects TRBV4-2 to TRBJ2-3, with 7 bases aligning to TRBD1. The trim removed 0 bases at V and 0 bases at J, leaving 6 bases unmatched. The CDR3 extends over 17 amino acids. Germline assignment: CDR1 LGHNA and CDR2 YNFKEQ. The CDR3 DNA is TGTGCCAGCAGCCAAGATGGGGTGGGACAGAGCACAGATACGCAGTATTTT. Protein: CASSQDGVGQSTDTQYF.

V usage is TRBV5-1 and J usage is TRBJ1-2; 9 positions match TRBD1. The CDR3 runs to 14 residues. V lost 7 bases to trimming and J lost 1 base; unmatched junction nucleotides: 5. Looked up from germline, CDR1 is SGHRS and CDR2 is YFSETQ. CDR3 loop: CASAGTGLNYGYTF. The CDR3 DNA sequence: TGCGCCAGCGCCGGGACAGGGCTTAACTATGGCTACACCTTC.

This chain links TRBV7-9 with TRBJ2-5, with 8 bases identical to TRBD1. Germline lookup yields CDR1 SEHNR and CDR2 FQNEAQ (reference sequence). The length of the CDR3 is 13 residues. Trimming took 6 bases from V and 5 from J; bases not matched to a gene: 5. CDR3 bases: TGTGCCAGCAGTTTCGACAGGGGTGAGACCCAGTACTTC. As protein: CASSFDRGETQYF.

The V and J genes are TRBV6-1 and TRBJ2-7, with a weak D call TRBD2 (6 bases). CDR3 length: 14 amino acids. The germline V gene encodes CDR1 MNHNS and CDR2 SASEGT. V lost 2 bases and J lost 6, with 14 bases in between. For the CDR3, the DNA is TGTGCCAGCAGTGAATATCACGGGAGTCCCGAGCAGTACTTC. This gives the protein CASSEYHGSPEQYF.

V is TRBV6-6 and J is TRBJ2-2; weak D call: TRBD1 (6 bases). V was trimmed by 7 bases and J by 3 bases, leaving 12 bases between them. Germline CDR1 and CDR2: MNHNY and SVGAGI (reference sequence). The CDR3 has 14 residues. CDR3 amino acids: CASTKTGDTGELFF. The CDR3 nucleotides are TGTGCCAGCACTAAGACAGGAGACACCGGGGAGCTGTTTTTT.

This chain connects TRBV14 to TRBJ2-7; TRBD1 might be the D (6 bases). The CDR3 has 12 amino acids. The V end lost 2 bases, the J end lost 4 bases, and 6 bases lay between the germline ends. Germline V gives CDR1 SGHDN, CDR2 FVKESK. Here the CDR3 DNA reads TGTGCCAGCAGCCAAACAGGGTACGAGCAGTACTTC. Protein product: CASSQTGYEQYF.

Concerning this clone: A read error may account for a junction end that differs from germline. Other DNA sequences in the sample encode the same CDR3. The rearrangement uses TRBV6-5 and TRBJ1-1; D is ambiguous. The CDR3 covers 14 residues. CDR1 and CDR2 from the germline V gene are MNHEY and SVGAGI. The CDR3 sequence: CASSLSGSTGEAFF. The DNA of the CDR3 is TGCGCCAGCAGTCTTTCCGGATCGACTGGTGAAGCTTTCTTT.

About this clone: Other DNA variants within this sample encode the same CDR3. The rearrangement joins TRBV10-2 to TRBJ2-7; 7 bases fit TRBD1. The trim removed 3 bases at V and 5 bases at J, leaving 10 bases unmatched. This CDR3 is 15 amino acids long. Germline loops: CDR1 WSHSY, CDR2 SAAADI. Written as DNA, the CDR3 is TGCGCCAGCAGTGAAATGGGACAGTTCAGGGACGAGCAGTACTTC. This sequence encodes CASSEMGQFRDEQYF.